This TCR beta chain stems from a study of cytomegalovirus exposure and HLA in healthy donors (dated by TCRdb to the late 2010s). Regarding the complete study: According to an earlier analysis of 550 to 700 of the donors, about 180 million T cells yielded 100 million or so unique TCR beta sequences and about 300 Gb of sequence data. Approximately 300 gigabases of sequencing data and around 88 million unique TCR sequences made up an early release that covered fewer than 650 HLA-typed donors. Of the roughly 410 genotyped donors, 81% were placed in the genetic ancestry cluster associated with self-reported Caucasian donors. The study was designed to test whether signatures of past pathogen exposure could be identified by cataloging public T cell receptors. The study profiled the T cell repertoires of under 700 subjects by immunosequencing and related them to cytomegalovirus serostatus. Along with the roughly 670-subject first cohort, a separate validation cohort of 120 different subjects was used. High-throughput TCR immunosequencing, statistical association of individual TCRs with disease status, and machine learning were combined to predict cytomegalovirus infection status. To study patterns of TCR occurrence, a later analysis re-analyzed previously published TCR beta repertoires from several hundred donors and added high-resolution HLA genotyping. Rather than using new phenotypic data, the later analysis identified candidate immune exposures from TCR beta sequences and from how often those sequences occurred across donors. An earlier analysis of around 580 of the donors used high-throughput TCR beta sequencing to judge whether each TCR beta V gene segment behaved as functional or pseudogenic. Alongside the repertoire data, information on donor age, sex, ethnicity and CMV serostatus was compiled. In a later genetic analysis, genome-wide SNP genotypes for about 65% of the 666 donors were used, and that subset was treated as a discovery cohort. Every repertoire in the discovery cohort had been generated on one and the same sequencing platform. Class I and class II HLA loci were covered by the typing at four-digit resolution. The number of donors typed differed by locus, with roughly 620-630 for A, B, C, DRB1 and DQB1, roughly 520 for DQA1, 600 to 610 for DPA1, and some 440 for DPB1. A few DR-DQ haplotypes were handled as single units for association and clustering because linkage in the cohort was strong. Among 300 to 500 genotyped donors of the cohort, an average of approximately 240,000 unique TCR beta nucleotide sequences was sequenced per donor, of which roughly 17% were non-productive.

The cohort was made up of 666 healthy bone marrow donors. At the time of sampling, all cohort members were nominally healthy, though unrecorded immune exposures were likely present. The donor tested CMV seropositive and was one of the 289 seropositive cohort members. A peripheral blood sample was provided by each donor, and peripheral blood mononuclear cells were used for TCR beta sequencing. The Qiagen DNeasy Blood Extraction Kit was used to extract genomic DNA from the blood cell samples. As to this clone: The antigen it recognizes is unknown. Qualities for individual bases were not recorded, and no much larger clone is one base off.

What the study reported, not specific to this receptor: The only immune exposure information available for the cohort was CMV serostatus. Assigning TCR associations to individual alleles was difficult when HLA alleles, especially DR and DQ, strongly co-occurred. In an earlier analysis of approximately 590 of the donors, most TCR beta V segments appeared in productive rearrangements about 87% or about 30% of the time, broadly matching IMGT annotations. Several of the top co-occurrence clusters appeared to be linked to parvovirus B19, influenza, CMV and Epstein-Barr virus, according to a later analysis. A later analysis found that most CMV-associated TCR beta chains appeared HLA-restricted, with HLA associations seemingly driven largely by CMV exposure. In a later analysis, some 17,000 TCR beta sequences were associated with specific HLA alleles at a false discovery rate of 0.05. Because HLA typing was missing for some donors at each locus, association tests included only the typed subset. According to the authors, the approach could potentially be generalized to other disease states and immunological phenotypes. Most TCR sequences were observed very rarely across donors, whereas some public TCRs were present in many individuals. Cytomegalovirus status was reported to be diagnosed by the classifier with high specificity and sensitivity in both the original and validation cohorts. A later genetic analysis associated a missense DCLRE1C variant with V-gene and J-gene trimming of TCR beta chains, and an independent cohort replicated the association. A cluster of highly shared sequence variants was judged likely to represent a technical artifact of the sequencing pipeline. A later genetic analysis reported fewer N-insertions in productive TCRs among donors in an Asian-associated ancestry cluster than the approximately 700-donor mean. According to a later analysis, TCR association rates differed among HLA loci, with DRB1 alleles showing the most associated TCRs and HLA-C alleles showing the fewest. Three of the identified cytomegalovirus-associated TCR beta chains were confirmed in vitro to be specific for cytomegalovirus antigens. The study listed 150 to 200 TCR beta chains as associated with cytomegalovirus. Roughly 17 rarely observed V segments, including chromosome 9 orphons, were excluded from the earlier analysis of a few hundred of the donors because counts were too low. In this cohort, only TCR beta chains were sequenced, and detectable features were limited by the absence of alpha or paired-chain data. A further reported finding was that TCR beta sequences accurately predicted the HLA-A and HLA-B alleles for most subjects in the first cohort. Compared with equally common non-associated chains, HLA-associated TCR beta chains in a later analysis were more clonally expanded and had lower generation probabilities. Correlated functional status among segregating V segments might be attributable to linkage disequilibrium, but an unknown experimental factor could not be ruled out. Some IMGT-functional V segments, including TRBV6-2 and TRBV6-3, could not be distinguished by the 87-base-pair reads and were therefore excluded. Roughly uniform sequencing depth across donors was assumed in presence/absence analyses, although this assumption may not hold.

There are 17 amino acids in the CDR3, from cysteine to phenylalanine inclusive. The CDR3 DNA has 51 bases and is translated from base 1. After removal of 2 bases from V and 1 base from J, the junction retains 7 bases not matched to a gene. The germline V gene (reference sequence) supplies CDR1 SEHNR and CDR2 FQNEAQ. Library preparation employed the immunoSEQ multiplex PCR assay. For the multiplex PCR, a mixture combining 60 forward primers for TCR Vbeta segments and 13 reverse primers for TCR Jbeta segments was used. The CDR3 region of rearranged TCR beta genes was amplified from genomic DNA with a multiplex PCR assay. The amplified TCR beta libraries were sequenced on the Illumina HiSeq System as 87-base-pair reads. The source study handled its data this way. A later analysis tallied about 77 million unique TCR beta chains across the approximately 670 repertoires, and around 9.9 million of those chains were shared by two or more donors. Raw reads were error-corrected and collapsed into unique sequences by a nearest-neighbor algorithm in which closely related sequences were merged to remove PCR and sequencing errors. Alignment of CDR3 sequences to IMGT reference sequences was used to assign V, D and J gene segments. Each retained sequence needed at least a six-nucleotide match to both a V gene segment and a J gene segment. A rearrangement was called productive if the CDR3 had no stop codons and remained in frame with V and J, and every other rearrangement was called non-productive. Following IMGT convention, CDR3 was defined as the stretch from the second conserved V-encoded cysteine up to the conserved J-encoded phenylalanine. The earlier analysis of about 590 of the donors excluded sequences that lacked an unambiguous match to a single V gene segment. In an earlier analysis of several hundred of the donors, V segments were called functional above 56.7% productive rearrangements and were called segregating when the between-donor standard deviation exceeded 5%. A statistical classification framework was developed to diagnose cytomegalovirus status using the catalog of TCR beta chain sequences. A later analysis assigned V and J genes by comparing TCR nucleotide sequences with IMGT/GENE-DB human TR gene sequences. The TCRdist pipeline was used in a later analysis to assign CDR3 sequences and most-parsimonious VDJ recombination scenarios. A later analysis defined each TCR beta chain by its CDR3 amino acid sequence plus V-gene family, and excluded reads lacking a unique V-gene family. As a way to deal with suspected cross-contamination and a sequencing artifact, a later analysis dropped roughly 620 nucleotide sequences that were highly shared and had low generation probability. A later analysis calculated a clonal expansion index for each public chain from normalized within-repertoire ranks of inferred template counts. Generation probabilities in a later analysis came from a VDJ recombination model fitted to out-of-frame rearrangements, and those results were checked against IGoR. Hypergeometric tests were used in a later analysis to score TCR-TCR, TCR-HLA and TCR-CMV co-occurrence, with a repertoire-size bias correction applied to the TCR pairs. In a later analysis, false discovery rates were estimated by permuting HLA or CMV assignments 20 times. A later analysis grouped co-occurring TCRs with DBSCAN, adding TCRdist sequence similarity when clustering within HLA-allele-positive subsets. For co-occurrence clustering, repertoires with fewer than 30,000 or more than 120,000 public chains were excluded, along with several repertoires with anomalous nucleotide sharing. TCRdb's version of the immuneACCESS table is confined to in-frame rearrangements and falls short of the full clone set. An unresolved V gene accounts for under half of the shortfall where checked; the remainder is of unknown origin. The DNA gave D and trimming, while V, J and clone size come from that table. Recorded for this sample are more than 110,000 clones; around 83% of them occurred a single time. In total, the top ten clones hold more than 4% of the sample.

This sequence originates from a man aged 35-49 years in good health and CMV-seropositive. Sequencing input: PBMCs. The chain is assembled from TRBV7-9 and TRBJ2-5; TRBD2 fits 10 bases in the junction. Here the CDR3 is given as CASSLPGLAEIQETQYF. The bases are TGTGCCAGCAGCTTACCAGGACTAGCGGAGATCCAAGAGACCCAGTACTTC.